Listed below are T cell receptor beta chains from one sample, sequenced in a study of beta chain features in type 1 diabetes. Sequencing used immunoSEQ multiplex PCR; TCRdb keeps in-frame clones, though not all of them. This sample carries about 450,000 clones, 10% to 12% of them seen once, and the ten largest clones take 0.045% to 0.06%. The specimen sequenced was naive CD4+ T cells from blood. These receptors were obtained from a woman younger than 30 in good health. Each CDR3 is given with its conserved first and last residue. The D gene is left open where the match is weak. Clone size is stated in some rows and not others, as once, few, many or a class when expanded.

V gene	J gene	D gene	clone size	CDR3 DNA	CDR3 protein
TRBV28	TRBJ1-3	-	-	TGTGCCAGCAGTTTACAGGACTCTGGAAACACCATATATTTT	CASSLQDSGNTIYF
TRBV13	TRBJ2-1	TRBD2	-	TGTGCCAGCAGCTTAGGTCTGTGGCGGGAGGAGGACAATGAGCAGTTCTTC	CASSLGLWREEDNEQFF
TRBV7-2	TRBJ2-1	-	-	TGTGCCAGCAGCTTAGCGACAAGTACCCGCGAGCAGTTCTTC	CASSLATSTREQFF
TRBV6-5	TRBJ1-4	-	-	TGTGCCAGCAGATGGGGGGAAAAACTGTTTTTT	CASRWGEKLFF
TRBV19	TRBJ1-1	-	-	TGTGCCAGTAGTGCCCCGGGACGGATGAACACTGAAGCTTTCTTT	CASSAPGRMNTEAFF
TRBV14	TRBJ2-3	-	few	TGTGCCAGCAGCCAAGTCCCTGCAGGCACAGATACGCAGTATTTT	CASSQVPAGTDTQYF
TRBV5-6	TRBJ2-7	-	few	TGTGCCAGCAGCCGAACTTGGGACGAGCAGTACTTC	CASSRTWDEQYF
TRBV29-1	TRBJ1-3	-	few	TGCAGCGCAAGGACCGTTGAGGAAAACACCATATATTTT	CSARTVEENTIYF
TRBV5-6	TRBJ2-3	-	-	TGTGCCAGCAGCTTTGCTTACAGGGACCCAGATACGCAGTATTTT	CASSFAYRDPDTQYF
TRBV5-1	TRBJ2-1	-	few	TGCGCCAGCAGCTTGGGCGAGGCAAGCTCCTACAATGAGCAGTTCTTC	CASSLGEASSYNEQFF
TRBV15	TRBJ2-1	TRBD2	few	TGTGCCACCAGCACCCCTGGGAAGCGGGAGCCGGATGAGCAGTTCTTC	CATSTPGKREPDEQFF
TRBV7-9	TRBJ2-1	-	few	TGTGCCAGCAGCTTAGGGTCCTACAATGAGCAGTTCTTC	CASSLGSYNEQFF
TRBV7-9	TRBJ2-1	TRBD1	few	TGTGCCAGCAGCTTAGACCGGGACAGGGGTCATGAGCAGTTCTTC	CASSLDRDRGHEQFF
TRBV7-2	TRBJ2-1	TRBD2	-	TGTGCCAGCAGCTTATACCCGTTAGCGGGAGGATATGAGCAGTTCTTC	CASSLYPLAGGYEQFF
TRBV5-4	TRBJ2-3	TRBD2	-	TGTGCCAGCAGCAACCGGGAGGGCCCCACAGATACGCAGTATTTT	CASSNREGPTDTQYF
TRBV27	TRBJ2-6	-	-	TGTGCCAGCAGTTTCGACGGGACACTCGGTCCTGGGGCCAACGTCCTGACTTTC	CASSFDGTLGPGANVLTF
TRBV7-2	TRBJ1-2	-	-	TGTGCCAGCAGCACATATAACTATGGCTACACCTTC	CASSTYNYGYTF
TRBV5-4	TRBJ1-1	-	-	TGTGCCAGCAGCTTTCCGGACAGAGTGAACACTGAAGCTTTCTTT	CASSFPDRVNTEAFF
TRBV9	TRBJ1-6	-	-	TGTGCCAGCAGCGTAGGATCGGGACGGGTAAATTCACCCCTCCACTTT	CASSVGSGRVNSPLHF
TRBV4-3	TRBJ2-5	TRBD2	few	TGCGCCAGCAGCCAAGAGTCCACTAGCGCAGGAGAGACCCAGTACTTC	CASSQESTSAGETQYF
TRBV10-3	TRBJ1-6	TRBD1	few	TGTGCCATCAGTGATAACAGGGGGTCACCCCTCCACTTT	CAISDNRGSPLHF
TRBV6-5	TRBJ1-2	-	-	TGTGCCAGCAGTTATAGGGGACGCGGCTATGGCTACACCTTC	CASSYRGRGYGYTF
TRBV9	TRBJ2-6	-	-	TGTGCCAGCAGCGTAGCTGCGGACTCTGGGGCCAACGTCCTGACTTTC	CASSVAADSGANVLTF
TRBV5-6	TRBJ2-1	TRBD2	-	TGTGCCAGCAGGGATACCGTAGCGGGGTGGGACTCCTACAATGAGCAGTTCTTC	CASRDTVAGWDSYNEQFF
TRBV7-9	TRBJ2-3	-	-	TGTGCCAGCAGCTTCGCCCCTAGGCACACAGATACGCAGTATTTT	CASSFAPRHTDTQYF
TRBV7-2	TRBJ2-3	-	-	TGTGCCAGCAGCGTAGATGGGGCGCATATAGATACGCAGTATTTT	CASSVDGAHIDTQYF
TRBV4-1	TRBJ1-4	-	few	TGCGCCAGCAGCCAAGGGGTGCCTGTGAATGAAAAACTGTTTTTT	CASSQGVPVNEKLFF
TRBV29-1	TRBJ2-3	-	-	TGCAGCGTTGATCGAGACACCACAGATACGCAGTATTTT	CSVDRDTTDTQYF
TRBV18	TRBJ2-1	TRBD2	-	TGTGCCAGCTCACCTGTGAGCCTAGCGGGGGCACCCTACAATGAGCAGTTCTTC	CASSPVSLAGAPYNEQFF
TRBV7-2	TRBJ2-7	TRBD2	-	TGTGCCAGCAGAAGACTAGCGGGGGCCTACGAGCAGTACTTC	CASRRLAGAYEQYF
TRBV15	TRBJ2-2	-	few	TGTGCCACCAGCAGGGGGGGCTTAAGAGGGACCGGGGAGCTGTTTTTT	CATSRGGLRGTGELFF
TRBV6-1	TRBJ2-1	-	few	TGTGCCAGCAGAGACTACCTCCAGCAGTTCTTC	CASRDYLQQFF
TRBV5-1	TRBJ2-7	TRBD2	few	TGCGCCAGCAGCCTCCCCAGCGGGAATGTGGACGAGCAGTACTTC	CASSLPSGNVDEQYF
TRBV25-1	TRBJ2-5	-	few	TGTGCCAGCAGCCCGATTGGGGTAGAGACCCAGTACTTC	CASSPIGVETQYF
TRBV7-9	TRBJ2-1	-	-	TGTGCCCTGCCTGGGGCTGGTTCCTACAATGAGCAGTTCTTC	CALPGAGSYNEQFF
TRBV19	TRBJ1-1	-	-	TGTGCCAGTAGGGAGAACACTGAAGCTTTCTTT	CASRENTEAFF
TRBV9	TRBJ2-4	-	-	TGTGCCAGCAGCGAACGACTAGCCAAAAACATTCAGTACTTC	CASSERLAKNIQYF
TRBV5-1	TRBJ2-1	TRBD2	-	TGCGCCAGCAGCTTGTTCCGACTAGCGAACAATGAGCAGTTCTTC	CASSLFRLANNEQFF
TRBV27	TRBJ1-5	TRBD1	once	TGTGCCAGCAGTACGACAGGGATTCAGCCCCAGCATTTT	CASSTTGIQPQHF
TRBV5-1	TRBJ2-2	-	-	TGCGCCAGCAGCTCCCACGGGCCCAGGAACACCGGGGAGCTGTTTTTT	CASSSHGPRNTGELFF
TRBV27	TRBJ2-5	TRBD1	-	TGTGCCAGCAGTTTAAGGGACAGGGATAAGCAGTACTTC	CASSLRDRDKQYF
TRBV23-1	TRBJ2-5	-	few	TGCGCCAGCAGTCAATTCGAAGCAGCTCCCCATGGGGAGACCCAGTACTTC	CASSQFEAAPHGETQYF
TRBV2	TRBJ1-2	-	once	TGTGCCAGCAGATACAGGGTTTCTAACTATGGCTACACCTTC	CASRYRVSNYGYTF
TRBV7-9	TRBJ1-1	-	-	TGTGCCAGCAGCAGAGAGGGTTTCGCTTTCTTT	CASSREGFAFF
TRBV19	TRBJ2-4	TRBD1	few	TGTGCCAGGCCCCCGCGCGACAGGGAAAACATTCAGTACTTC	CARPPRDRENIQYF
TRBV28	TRBJ1-6	-	few	TGTGCCAGCAGTTTATGGCCCTACAGGGTCCGGAATTCACCCCTCCACTTT	CASSLWPYRVRNSPLHF